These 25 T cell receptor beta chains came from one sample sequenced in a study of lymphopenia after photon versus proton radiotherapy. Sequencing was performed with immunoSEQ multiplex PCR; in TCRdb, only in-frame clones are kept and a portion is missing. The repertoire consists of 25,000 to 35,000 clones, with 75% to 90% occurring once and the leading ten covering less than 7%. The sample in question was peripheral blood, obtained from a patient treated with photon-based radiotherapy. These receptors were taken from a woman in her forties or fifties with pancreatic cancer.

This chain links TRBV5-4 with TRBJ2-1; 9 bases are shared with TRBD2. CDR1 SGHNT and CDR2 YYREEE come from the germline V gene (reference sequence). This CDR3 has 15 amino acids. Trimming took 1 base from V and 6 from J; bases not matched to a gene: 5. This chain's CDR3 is CASSLRSSGTNEQFF. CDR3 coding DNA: TGTGCCAGCAGCTTGAGGTCTAGCGGGACCAATGAGCAGTTCTTC.

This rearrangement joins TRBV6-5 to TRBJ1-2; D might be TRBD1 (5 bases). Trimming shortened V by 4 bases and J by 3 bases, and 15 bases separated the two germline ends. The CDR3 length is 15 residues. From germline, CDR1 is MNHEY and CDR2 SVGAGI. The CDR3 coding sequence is TGTGCCAGCAGTTCCCCGGGACCGTTTGACTATGGCTACACCTTC. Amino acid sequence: CASSSPGPFDYGYTF.

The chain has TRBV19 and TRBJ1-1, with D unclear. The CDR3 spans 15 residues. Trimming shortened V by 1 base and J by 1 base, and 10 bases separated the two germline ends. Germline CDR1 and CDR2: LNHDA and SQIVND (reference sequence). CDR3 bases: TGTGCCAGTAGTATAGGAATCGGATCGAACACTGAAGCTTTCTTT. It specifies CASSIGIGSNTEAFF.

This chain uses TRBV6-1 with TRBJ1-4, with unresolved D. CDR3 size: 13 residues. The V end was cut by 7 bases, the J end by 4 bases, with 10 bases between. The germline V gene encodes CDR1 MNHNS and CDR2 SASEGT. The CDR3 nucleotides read TGTGCCAGCATCGGTGTCATTAATGAAAAACTGTTTTTT. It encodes CASIGVINEKLFF.

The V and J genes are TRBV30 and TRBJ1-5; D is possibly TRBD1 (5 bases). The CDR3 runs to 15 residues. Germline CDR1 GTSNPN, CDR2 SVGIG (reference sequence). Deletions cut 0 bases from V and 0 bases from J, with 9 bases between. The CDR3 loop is CAWSVGTYSNQPQHF. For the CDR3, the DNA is TGTGCCTGGAGTGTCGGGACGTATAGCAATCAGCCCCAGCATTTT.

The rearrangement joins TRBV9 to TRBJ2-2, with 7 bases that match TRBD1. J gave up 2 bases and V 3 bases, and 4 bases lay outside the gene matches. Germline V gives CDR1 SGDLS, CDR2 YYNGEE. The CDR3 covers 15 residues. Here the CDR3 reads CASSADRVNTGELFF. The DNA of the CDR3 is TGTGCCAGCAGCGCCGACAGGGTAAACACCGGGGAGCTGTTTTTT.

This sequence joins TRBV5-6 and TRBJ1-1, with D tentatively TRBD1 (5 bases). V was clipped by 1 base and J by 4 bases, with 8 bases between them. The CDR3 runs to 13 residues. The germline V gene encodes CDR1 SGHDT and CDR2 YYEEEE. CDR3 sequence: CASSLLGGTEAFF. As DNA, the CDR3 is TGTGCCAGCAGCTTGCTGGGGGGCACTGAAGCTTTCTTT. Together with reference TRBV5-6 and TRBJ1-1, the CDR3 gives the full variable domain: DAGVTQSPTHLIKTRGQQVTLRCSPKSGHDTVSWYQQALGQGPQFIFQYYEEEERQRGNFPDRFSGHQFPNYSSELNVNALLLGDSALYLCASSLLGGTEAFFGQGTRLTVV.

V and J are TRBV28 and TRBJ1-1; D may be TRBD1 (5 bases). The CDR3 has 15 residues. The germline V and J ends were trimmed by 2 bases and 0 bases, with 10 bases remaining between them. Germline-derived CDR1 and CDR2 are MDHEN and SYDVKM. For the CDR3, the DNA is TGTGCCAGCAGTTTAATGGGGGTGGTGAACACTGAAGCTTTCTTT. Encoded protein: CASSLMGVVNTEAFF.

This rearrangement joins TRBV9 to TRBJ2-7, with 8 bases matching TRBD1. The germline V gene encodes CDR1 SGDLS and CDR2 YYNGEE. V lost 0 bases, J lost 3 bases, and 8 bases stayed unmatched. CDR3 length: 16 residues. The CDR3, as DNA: TGTGCCAGCAGCGTAGGCCTTGGGACAGGACGCTACGAGCAGTACTTC. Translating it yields CASSVGLGTGRYEQYF.

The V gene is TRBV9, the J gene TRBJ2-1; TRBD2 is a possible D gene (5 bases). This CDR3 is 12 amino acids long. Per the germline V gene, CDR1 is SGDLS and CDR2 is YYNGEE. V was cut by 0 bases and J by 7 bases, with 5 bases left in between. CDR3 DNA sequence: TGTGCCAGCAGCGTAGCGGGAAATGAGCAGTTCTTC. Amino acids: CASSVAGNEQFF.

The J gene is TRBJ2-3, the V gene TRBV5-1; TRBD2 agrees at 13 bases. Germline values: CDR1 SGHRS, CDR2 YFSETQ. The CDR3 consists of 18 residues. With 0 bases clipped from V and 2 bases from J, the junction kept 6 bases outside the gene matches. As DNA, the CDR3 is TGCGCCAGCAGCTTGGCCGCGGGACTAGCGGGATACACAGATACGCAGTATTTT. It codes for CASSLAAGLAGYTDTQYF.

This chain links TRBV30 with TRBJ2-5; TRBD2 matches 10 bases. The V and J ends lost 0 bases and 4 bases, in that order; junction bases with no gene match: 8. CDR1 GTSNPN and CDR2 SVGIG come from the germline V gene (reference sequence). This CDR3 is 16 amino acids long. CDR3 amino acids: CAWSVELAGGAETQYF. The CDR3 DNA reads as TGTGCCTGGAGTGTCGAATTAGCGGGAGGCGCAGAGACCCAGTACTTC.

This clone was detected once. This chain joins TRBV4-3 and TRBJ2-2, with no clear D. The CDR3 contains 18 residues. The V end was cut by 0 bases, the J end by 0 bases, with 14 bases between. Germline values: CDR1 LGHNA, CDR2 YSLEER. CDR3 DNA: TGCGCCAGCAGCCAAGAAGCTCCCTGGCAGCCGAACACCGGGGAGCTGTTTTTT. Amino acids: CASSQEAPWQPNTGELFF.

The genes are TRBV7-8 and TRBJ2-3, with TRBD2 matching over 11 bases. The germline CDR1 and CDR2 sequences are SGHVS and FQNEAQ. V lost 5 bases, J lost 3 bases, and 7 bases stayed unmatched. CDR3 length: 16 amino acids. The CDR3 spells CASSTPGLAETDTQYF. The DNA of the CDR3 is TGTGCCAGCAGCACTCCGGGACTAGCGGAAACAGATACGCAGTATTTT.

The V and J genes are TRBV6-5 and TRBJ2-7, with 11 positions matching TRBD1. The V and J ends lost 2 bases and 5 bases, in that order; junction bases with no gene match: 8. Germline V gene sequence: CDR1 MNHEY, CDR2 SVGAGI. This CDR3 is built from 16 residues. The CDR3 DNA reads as TGTGCCAGCAGTTACAGGACAGGGGGCCCGGTGGACGAGCAGTACTTC. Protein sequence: CASSYRTGGPVDEQYF.

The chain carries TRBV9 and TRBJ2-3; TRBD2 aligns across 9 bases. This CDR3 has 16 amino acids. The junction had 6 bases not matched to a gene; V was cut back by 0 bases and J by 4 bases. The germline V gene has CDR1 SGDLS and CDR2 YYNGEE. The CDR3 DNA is TGTGCCAGCAGCGTAGATGGTAGCGGGAGCTCAGATACGCAGTATTTT. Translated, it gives CASSVDGSGSSDTQYF.

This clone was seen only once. CDR3 loop: CASSFRETGELFF. Here the CDR3 DNA reads TGTGCCAGCAGTTTCAGGGAGACCGGGGAGCTGTTTTTT. The chain uses TRBV27 and TRBJ2-2; D is tentatively TRBD1 or TRBD2 (5 bases each). The CDR3 consists of 13 residues. The V gene lost 3 bases and the J gene lost 5 bases, with 7 bases spanning the gap. Germline lookup yields CDR1 MNHEY and CDR2 SMNVEV (reference sequence).

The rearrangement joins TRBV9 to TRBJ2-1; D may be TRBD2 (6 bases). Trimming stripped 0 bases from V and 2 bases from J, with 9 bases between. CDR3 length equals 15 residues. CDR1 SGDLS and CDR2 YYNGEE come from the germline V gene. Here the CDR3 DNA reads TGTGCCAGCAGCGTAGACGGCGGGACCTACAATGAGCAGTTCTTC. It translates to CASSVDGGTYNEQFF.

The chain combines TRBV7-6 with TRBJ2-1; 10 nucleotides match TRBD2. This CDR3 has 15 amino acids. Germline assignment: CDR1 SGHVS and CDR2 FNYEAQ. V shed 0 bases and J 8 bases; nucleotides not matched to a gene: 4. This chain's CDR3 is CASSLAPSGRDEQFF. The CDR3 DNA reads TGTGCCAGCAGCTTAGCGCCCAGCGGGAGGGATGAGCAGTTCTTC.

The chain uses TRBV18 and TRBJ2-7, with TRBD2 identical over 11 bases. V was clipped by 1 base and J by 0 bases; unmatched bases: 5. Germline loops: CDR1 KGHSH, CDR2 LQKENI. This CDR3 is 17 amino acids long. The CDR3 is CASSPLMTSGASYEQYF. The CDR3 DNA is TGTGCCAGCTCACCACTAATGACTAGCGGGGCCTCCTACGAGCAGTACTTC.

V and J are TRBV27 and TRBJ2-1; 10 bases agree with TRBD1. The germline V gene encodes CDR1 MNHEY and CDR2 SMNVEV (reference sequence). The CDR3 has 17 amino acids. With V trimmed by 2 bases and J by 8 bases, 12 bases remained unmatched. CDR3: CASSLLSAGQGGHEQFF. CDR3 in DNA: TGTGCCAGCAGTTTACTTTCTGCAGGACAGGGGGGACATGAGCAGTTCTTC.

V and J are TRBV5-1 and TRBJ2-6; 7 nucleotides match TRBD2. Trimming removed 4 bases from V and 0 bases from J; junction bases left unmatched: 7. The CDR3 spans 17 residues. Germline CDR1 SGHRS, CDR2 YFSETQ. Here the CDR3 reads CASSPGGGSSGANVLTF. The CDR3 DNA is TGCGCCAGCAGCCCCGGCGGCGGGAGCTCTGGGGCCAACGTCCTGACTTTC.

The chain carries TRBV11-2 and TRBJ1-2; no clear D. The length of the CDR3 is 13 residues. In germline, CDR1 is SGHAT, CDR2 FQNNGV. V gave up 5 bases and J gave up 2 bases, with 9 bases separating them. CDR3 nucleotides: TGTGCCAGCAGCCCTGACAACAACTATGGCTACACCTTC. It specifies CASSPDNNYGYTF.

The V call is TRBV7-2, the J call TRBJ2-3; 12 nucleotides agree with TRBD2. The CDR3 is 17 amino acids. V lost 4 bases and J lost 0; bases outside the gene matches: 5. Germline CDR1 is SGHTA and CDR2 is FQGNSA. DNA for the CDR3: TGTGCCAGCAGCTCTTGGGGGACTAGCGGGAGCACAGATACGCAGTATTTT. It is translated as CASSSWGTSGSTDTQYF.

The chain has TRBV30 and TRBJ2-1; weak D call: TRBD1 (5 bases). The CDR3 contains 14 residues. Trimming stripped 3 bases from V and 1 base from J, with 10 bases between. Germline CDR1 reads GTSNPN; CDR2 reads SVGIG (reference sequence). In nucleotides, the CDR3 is TGTGCCTGGAGAGGGGTGGGATCCTACAATGAGCAGTTCTTC. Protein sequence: CAWRGVGSYNEQFF.